One and the same sample provided the 5 T cell receptor beta chains below, sequenced in a study of T-cell reconstitution after alpha-beta-depleted transplantation in children. The TCRbeta library was prepared with unique molecular identifiers. TCRdb recomputed calls from the PCR reads with MiXCR, one row per CDR3 protein. The table includes more than 450,000 distinct CDR3 sequences, 18% detected once. The sample consisted of PBMCs from the stem cell graft donor, taken from the stem cell graft. The source of these receptors is a human donor who donated a stem cell graft to a child with acute lymphoblastic leukemia.

This clonotype was counted a few times. This chain uses TRBV4-1 with TRBJ2-1, with D possibly called TRBD1 or TRBD2 (5 bases each). Germline loops: CDR1 MGHRA, CDR2 YSYEKL. The germline V and J ends were trimmed by 3 bases and 6 bases, with 15 bases remaining between them. This CDR3 has 15 amino acids. This CDR3 is CASSQPSSGGNEQFF. The CDR3 region has the DNA TGCGCCAGCAGCCAGCCGTCTAGTGGGGGCAATGAGCAGTTCTTC.

This clonotype was seen more than once but under ten times. This chain uses TRBV7-9 with TRBJ2-2; D is possibly TRBD2 (6 bases). Per germline, CDR1 SEHNR and CDR2 FQNEAQ (reference sequence). Trimming cost V 11 bases and J 4 bases, with 14 bases left between them. CDR3 length equals 13 residues. The CDR3 region is CAAREPLTGELFF. The CDR3 DNA reads TGTGCCGCTCGGGAGCCCCTCACCGGGGAGCTGTTTTTT.

This clonotype has just a few counts. The rearrangement joins TRBV5-1 to TRBJ1-1; the D is unclear. Between the trimmed V and J ends, which lost 3 bases and 0 bases, there was a span of 12 bases. The CDR3 runs to 15 residues. Germline loops: CDR1 SGHRS, CDR2 YFSETQ. This CDR3 is CASSSPDVLNTEAFF. CDR3 nucleotides: TGCGCCAGCAGCTCCCCGGACGTATTGAACACTGAAGCTTTCTTT.

The J gene is TRBJ1-1, the V gene TRBV9; a possible D gene is TRBD1 (5 bases). The V and J ends lost 3 bases and 10 bases respectively, with 22 bases between them. Germline assignment: CDR1 SGDLS and CDR2 YYNGEE. The CDR3 runs 15 residues. This CDR3 reads CASSATASAGHGAFF. CDR3 nucleotides: TGTGCCAGCAGCGCGACAGCCTCGGCTGGCCATGGAGCTTTCTTT.

This clonotype was observed many times. The rearrangement joins TRBV5-1 to TRBJ1-1; 9 nucleotides align to TRBD1. Looked up from germline, CDR1 is SGHRS and CDR2 is YFSETQ. V lost 4 bases, J lost 1 base, and 5 bases stayed unmatched. This CDR3 has 15 amino acids. CDR3 nucleotide sequence: TGCGCCAGCAGCCAACAGGGGGCCTCGAACACTGAAGCTTTCTTT. As protein: CASSQQGASNTEAFF.